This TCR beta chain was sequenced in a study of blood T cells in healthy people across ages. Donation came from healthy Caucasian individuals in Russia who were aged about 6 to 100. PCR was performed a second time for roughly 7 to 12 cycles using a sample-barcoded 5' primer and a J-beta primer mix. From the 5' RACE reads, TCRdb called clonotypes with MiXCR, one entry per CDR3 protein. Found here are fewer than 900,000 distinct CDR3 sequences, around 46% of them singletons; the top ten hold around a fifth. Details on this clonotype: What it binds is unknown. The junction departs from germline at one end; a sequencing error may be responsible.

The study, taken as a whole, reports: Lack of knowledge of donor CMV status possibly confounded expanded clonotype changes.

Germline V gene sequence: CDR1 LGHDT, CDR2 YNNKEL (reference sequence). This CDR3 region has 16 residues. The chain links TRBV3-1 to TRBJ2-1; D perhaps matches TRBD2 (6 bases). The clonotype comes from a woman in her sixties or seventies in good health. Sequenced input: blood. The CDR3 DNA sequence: TGTGCCAGCAGCCAAGATAGGCCAGGGACTTACAATGGGCAGTTCTTC. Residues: CASSQDRPGTYNGQFF.